Listed below are T cell receptor beta chains from one sample, sequenced in a study of post-analysis software for immune sequencing data. TCRdb redid the calling of the PCR reads with MiXCR, one entry per CDR3 protein. The repertoire holds 750,000 to 900,000 distinct CDR3 sequences, with about half as singletons. Sequencing was carried out using blood. The receptors here all came from a girl aged 5-17 years with multiple sclerosis. The CDR3 runs from the conserved cysteine through the conserved F or W. The order of the fields is V gene, J gene, CDR3 length, CDR3 protein.

v_call: TRBV12-3/TRBV12-4; j_call: TRBJ1-2; cdr3_length: 15; cdr3_aa: CASSPRDRGYYGYTF
v_call: TRBV27; j_call: TRBJ2-5; cdr3_length: 16; cdr3_aa: CASSPQGRGLQETQYF
v_call: TRBV12-5; j_call: TRBJ2-5; cdr3_length: 15; cdr3_aa: CASGPGDRLGETQYF
v_call: TRBV28; j_call: TRBJ2-7; cdr3_length: 17; cdr3_aa: CASSHGTSKGLSYEQYF
v_call: TRBV20-1; j_call: TRBJ2-1; cdr3_length: 17; cdr3_aa: CSASLAGGPISGGEQFF
v_call: TRBV2; j_call: TRBJ2-1; cdr3_length: 15; cdr3_aa: CASSEGTSGHNEQFF
v_call: TRBV12-3/TRBV12-4; j_call: TRBJ2-1; cdr3_length: 16; cdr3_aa: CASSGGLAGSHNEQFF
v_call: TRBV5-1; j_call: TRBJ2-7; cdr3_length: 15; cdr3_aa: CASSSPGLAGFEQYF
v_call: TRBV23-1; j_call: .; cdr3_length: 15; cdr3_aa: CASRRGSPFGYEQYF
v_call: TRBV11-2; j_call: TRBJ2-1; cdr3_length: 15; cdr3_aa: CASSQGLAGVFEQFF
v_call: TRBV10-3; j_call: TRBJ2-5; cdr3_length: 13; cdr3_aa: CAISERNQETQYF
v_call: TRBV5-5; j_call: TRBJ2-5; cdr3_length: 17; cdr3_aa: CASSLGGLAGVQETQYF
v_call: TRBV12-3/TRBV12-4; j_call: TRBJ1-2; cdr3_length: 13; cdr3_aa: CASSTPRLYGYTF
v_call: TRBV2; j_call: TRBJ1-5; cdr3_length: 17; cdr3_aa: CASSGTRGRGSNQPQHF
v_call: TRBV29-1; j_call: TRBJ2-7; cdr3_length: 14; cdr3_aa: CSVRSRDRVYEQYF
v_call: TRBV5-5; j_call: TRBJ2-7; cdr3_length: 15; cdr3_aa: CASSREGQPSYEQYF
v_call: TRBV7-9; j_call: TRBJ2-4; cdr3_length: 13; cdr3_aa: CASSADGKNIQYF
v_call: TRBV4-1; j_call: TRBJ2-4; cdr3_length: 15; cdr3_aa: CASSHPPGGKNIQYF
v_call: TRBV27; j_call: TRBJ2-1; cdr3_length: 12; cdr3_aa: CASGSPGGEQFF
v_call: TRBV19; j_call: TRBJ2-7; cdr3_length: 14; cdr3_aa: CATKPASGRYEQYF
v_call: TRBV14; j_call: TRBJ1-1; cdr3_length: 15; cdr3_aa: CASSQARDMGTEAFF
v_call: TRBV29-1; j_call: TRBJ1-2; cdr3_length: 13; cdr3_aa: CSVRRTENYGYTF
v_call: TRBV21-1; j_call: TRBJ2-7; cdr3_length: 16; cdr3_aa: CASSKGLPTTTYEQYF
v_call: TRBV6-1; j_call: TRBJ1-2; cdr3_length: 14; cdr3_aa: CASSEGQASGGYTF
v_call: TRBV12-3/TRBV12-4; j_call: .; cdr3_length: 13; cdr3_aa: CASSPRLTDEQYF
v_call: TRBV24-1; j_call: TRBJ2-1; cdr3_length: 13; cdr3_aa: CATSDLLAGEHFF
v_call: TRBV27; j_call: TRBJ2-7; cdr3_length: 16; cdr3_aa: CASSFRGRLTAHEQYF
v_call: TRBV4-2; j_call: TRBJ2-7; cdr3_length: 14; cdr3_aa: CASSRYRADYEQYF
v_call: TRBV29-1; j_call: TRBJ2-7; cdr3_length: 12; cdr3_aa: CSVDNDSYEQYF
v_call: TRBV10-2; j_call: TRBJ2-2; cdr3_length: 13; cdr3_aa: CASSLEVTGELFF
v_call: TRBV5-1; j_call: TRBJ2-3; cdr3_length: 16; cdr3_aa: CASSPGLAGSTDTQYF
v_call: TRBV7-9; j_call: TRBJ2-3; cdr3_length: 16; cdr3_aa: CASSKRTSGISDTQYF
v_call: TRBV7-6; j_call: TRBJ2-1; cdr3_length: 15; cdr3_aa: CASSLAGGQGDEQFF
v_call: TRBV6-5; j_call: TRBJ1-1; cdr3_length: 14; cdr3_aa: CASSYSSLNTEAFF
v_call: TRBV20-1; j_call: TRBJ1-5; cdr3_length: 16; cdr3_aa: CSARRGLTRSNQPQHF
v_call: TRBV28; j_call: TRBJ2-3; cdr3_length: 14; cdr3_aa: CASGWRPSTDTQYF
v_call: TRBV6-2/TRBV6-3; j_call: TRBJ2-7; cdr3_length: 14; cdr3_aa: CATSQIGVSYEQYF
v_call: TRBV12-3/TRBV12-4; j_call: TRBJ2-1; cdr3_length: 15; cdr3_aa: CASSPSVAWGNEQFF
v_call: TRBV7-2; j_call: TRBJ2-5; cdr3_length: 15; cdr3_aa: CASSLNGGNQETQYF
v_call: TRBV15; j_call: TRBJ2-5; cdr3_length: 15; cdr3_aa: CATSKGTTLEETQYF
v_call: TRBV9; j_call: TRBJ2-7; cdr3_length: 18; cdr3_aa: CASSPRTGSLDLPYEQYF
v_call: TRBV12-3/TRBV12-4; j_call: TRBJ2-3; cdr3_length: 14; cdr3_aa: CASRGRVYTDTQYF
v_call: TRBV28; j_call: TRBJ2-3; cdr3_length: 18; cdr3_aa: CASSSLRPPGPSTDTQYF
v_call: TRBV5-1; j_call: TRBJ2-7; cdr3_length: 12; cdr3_aa: CASSPEGYEQYF
v_call: TRBV6-5; j_call: TRBJ2-5; cdr3_length: 16; cdr3_aa: CAGSSLAGGPRETQYF
v_call: TRBV28; j_call: TRBJ2-3; cdr3_length: 15; cdr3_aa: CASRAGDPSTDTQYF
v_call: TRBV29-1; j_call: TRBJ2-3; cdr3_length: 15; cdr3_aa: CSGQQLAGAGDTQYF
v_call: TRBV28; j_call: TRBJ2-7; cdr3_length: 13; cdr3_aa: CASSFQRSYEQYF
v_call: TRBV27; j_call: TRBJ2-7; cdr3_length: 12; cdr3_aa: CATYSSSYEQYF
v_call: TRBV20-1; j_call: TRBJ2-7; cdr3_length: 13; cdr3_aa: CSAPPGHNYEQYF
v_call: TRBV29-1; j_call: TRBJ2-5; cdr3_length: 12; cdr3_aa: CSVHRVGETQYF
v_call: TRBV20-1; j_call: TRBJ2-7; cdr3_length: 14; cdr3_aa: CSARWAGGRDEQYF
v_call: TRBV20-1; j_call: TRBJ2-4; cdr3_length: 12; cdr3_aa: CSAFRETNIQYF
v_call: TRBV20-1; j_call: TRBJ2-1; cdr3_length: 14; cdr3_aa: CSAGASGEYNEQFF
v_call: TRBV11-3; j_call: TRBJ2-7; cdr3_length: 14; cdr3_aa: CASSQRTGSDEQYF